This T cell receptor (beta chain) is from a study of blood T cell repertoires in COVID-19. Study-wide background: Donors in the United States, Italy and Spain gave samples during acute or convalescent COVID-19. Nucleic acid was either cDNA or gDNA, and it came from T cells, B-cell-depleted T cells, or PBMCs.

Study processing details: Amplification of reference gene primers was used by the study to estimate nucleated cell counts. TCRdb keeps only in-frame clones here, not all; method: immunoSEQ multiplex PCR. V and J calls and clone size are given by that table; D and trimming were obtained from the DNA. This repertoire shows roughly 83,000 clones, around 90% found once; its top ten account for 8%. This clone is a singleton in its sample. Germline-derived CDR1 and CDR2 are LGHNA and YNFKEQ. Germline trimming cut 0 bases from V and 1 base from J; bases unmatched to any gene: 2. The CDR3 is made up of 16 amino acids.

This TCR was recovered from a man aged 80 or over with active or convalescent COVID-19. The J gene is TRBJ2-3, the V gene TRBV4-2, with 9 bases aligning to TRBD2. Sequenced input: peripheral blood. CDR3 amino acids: CASSQEIAGGTDTQYF. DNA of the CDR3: TGTGCCAGCAGCCAAGAAATAGCGGGGGGCACAGATACGCAGTATTTT.